The following is a T cell receptor beta chain sequence with its context. Its antigen is unknown. This sample stems from a study of T cells in narcolepsy. Regarding the study as a whole: Healthy controls reportedly lacked the autoreactive clonotypes serially found in patients' blood.

Sequenced by immunoSEQ multiplex PCR; TCRdb stores in-frame clones only, minus some. Of under 30,000 clones listed, 75% to 90% are singletons. Germline CDR1 and CDR2: MNHEY and SMNVEV (reference sequence). This CDR3 spans 17 amino acids. Losses at the gene ends were 4 bases for V and 3 bases for J; bases not matched to a gene: 10. The source of this sequence is a human donor with narcolepsy. The genes are TRBV27 and TRBJ1-2, with 11 bases aligning to TRBD1. Sequencing was carried out using CD45RA- memory CD4+ T cells from PBMCs. The CDR3 DNA sequence: TGTGCCAGCAGTTCCTCCCGGGACAGGGGGATTTACTATGGCTACACCTTC. Protein sequence: CASSSSRDRGIYYGYTF.